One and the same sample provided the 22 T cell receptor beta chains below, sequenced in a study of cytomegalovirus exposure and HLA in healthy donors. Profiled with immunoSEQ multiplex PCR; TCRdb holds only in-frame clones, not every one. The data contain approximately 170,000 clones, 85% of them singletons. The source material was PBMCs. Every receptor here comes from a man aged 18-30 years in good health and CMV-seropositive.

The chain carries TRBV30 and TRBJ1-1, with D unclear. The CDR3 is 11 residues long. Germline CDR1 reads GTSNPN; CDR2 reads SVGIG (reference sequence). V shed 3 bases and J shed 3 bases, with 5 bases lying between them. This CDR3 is CAWRRDTEAFF. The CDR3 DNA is TGTGCCTGGAGACGGGACACTGAAGCTTTCTTT. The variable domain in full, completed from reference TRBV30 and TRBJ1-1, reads SQTIHQWPATLVQPVGSPLSLECTVEGTSNPNLYWYRQAAGRGLQLLFYSVGIGQISSEVPQNLSASRPQDRQFILSSKKLLLSDSGFYLCAWRRDTEAFFGQGTRLTVV.

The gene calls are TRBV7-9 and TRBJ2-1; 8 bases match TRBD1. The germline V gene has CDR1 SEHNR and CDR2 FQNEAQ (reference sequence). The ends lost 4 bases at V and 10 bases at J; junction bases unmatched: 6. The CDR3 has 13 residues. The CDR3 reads CASSSTGTGEQFF. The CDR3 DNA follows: TGTGCCAGCAGCTCTACCGGGACAGGAGAGCAGTTCTTC.

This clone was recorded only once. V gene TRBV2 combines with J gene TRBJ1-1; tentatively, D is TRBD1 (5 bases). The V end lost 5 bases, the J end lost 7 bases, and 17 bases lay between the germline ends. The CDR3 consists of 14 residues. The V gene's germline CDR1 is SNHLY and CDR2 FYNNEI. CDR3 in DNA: TGTGCCAGCAGTAAACAGGTCCCGAGAGATGAAGCTTTCTTT. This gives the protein CASSKQVPRDEAFF.

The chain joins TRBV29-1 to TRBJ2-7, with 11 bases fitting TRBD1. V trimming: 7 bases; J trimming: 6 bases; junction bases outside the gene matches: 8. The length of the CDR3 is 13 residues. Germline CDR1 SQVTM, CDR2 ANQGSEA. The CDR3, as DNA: TGCAGCGGAGGAACCGGGACAGGGGGCGAGCAGTACTTC. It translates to CSGGTGTGGEQYF.

DNA of the CDR3: TGTGCCAGCAAATGGGGCCGAGAGTCGATAGGGGAGCAGTACTTC. It is translated as CASKWGRESIGEQYF. The chain couples TRBV6-4 to TRBJ2-7, with a possible D match to TRBD1 (5 bases). This CDR3 comprises 15 residues. The germline CDR1 and CDR2 sequences are MRHNA and SNTAGT. V was cut by 7 bases and J by 7 bases, with 23 bases left in between.

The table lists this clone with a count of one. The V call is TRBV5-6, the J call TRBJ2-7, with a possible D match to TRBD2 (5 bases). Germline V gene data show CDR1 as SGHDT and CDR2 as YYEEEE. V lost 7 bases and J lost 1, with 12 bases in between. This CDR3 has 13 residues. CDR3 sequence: CASGDGVSYEQYF. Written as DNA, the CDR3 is TGTGCCAGCGGAGACGGGGTTTCCTACGAGCAGTACTTC.

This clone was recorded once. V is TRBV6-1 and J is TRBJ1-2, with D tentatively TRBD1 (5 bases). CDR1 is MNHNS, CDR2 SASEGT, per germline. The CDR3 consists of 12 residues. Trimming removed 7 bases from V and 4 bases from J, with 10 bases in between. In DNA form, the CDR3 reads TGTGCCAGCACGAGAACAGGCTATGGCTACACCTTC. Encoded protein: CASTRTGYGYTF.

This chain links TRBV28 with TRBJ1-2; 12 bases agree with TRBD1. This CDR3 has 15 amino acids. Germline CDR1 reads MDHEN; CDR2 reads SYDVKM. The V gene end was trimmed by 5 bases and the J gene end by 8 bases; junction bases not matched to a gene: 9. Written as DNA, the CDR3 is TGTGCCAGCAGTCCCGCCGGGACAGGGGGCCAGGGCTACACCTTC. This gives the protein CASSPAGTGGQGYTF.

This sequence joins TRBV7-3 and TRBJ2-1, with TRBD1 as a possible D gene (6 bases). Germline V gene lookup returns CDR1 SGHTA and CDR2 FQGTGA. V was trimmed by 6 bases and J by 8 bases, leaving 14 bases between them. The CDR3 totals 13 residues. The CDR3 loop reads CASSSTGYYEQFF. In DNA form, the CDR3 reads TGTGCCAGCAGTTCTACAGGGTACTATGAGCAGTTCTTC.

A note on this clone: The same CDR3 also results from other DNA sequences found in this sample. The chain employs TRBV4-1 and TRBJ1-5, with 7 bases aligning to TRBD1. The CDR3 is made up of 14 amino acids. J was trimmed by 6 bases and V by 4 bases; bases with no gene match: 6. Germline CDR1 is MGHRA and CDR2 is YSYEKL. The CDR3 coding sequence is TGCGCCAGCAGCCCCGACAGGGCAGGTCAGCCCCAGCATTTT. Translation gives CASSPDRAGQPQHF.

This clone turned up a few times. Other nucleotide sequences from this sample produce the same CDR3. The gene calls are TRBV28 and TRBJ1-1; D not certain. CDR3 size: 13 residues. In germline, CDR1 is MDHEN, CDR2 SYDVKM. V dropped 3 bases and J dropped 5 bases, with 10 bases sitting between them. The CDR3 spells CASSLSRGTEAFF. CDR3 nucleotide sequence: TGTGCCAGCAGTTTGAGTCGAGGGACTGAAGCTTTCTTT.

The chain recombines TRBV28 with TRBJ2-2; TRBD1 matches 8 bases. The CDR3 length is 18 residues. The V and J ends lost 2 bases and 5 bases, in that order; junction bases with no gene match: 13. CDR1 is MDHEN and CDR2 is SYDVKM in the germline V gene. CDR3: CASSLGLRRTGRTGELFF. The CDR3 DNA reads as TGTGCCAGCAGTTTAGGGCTTCGGAGGACAGGGCGGACCGGGGAGCTGTTTTTT.

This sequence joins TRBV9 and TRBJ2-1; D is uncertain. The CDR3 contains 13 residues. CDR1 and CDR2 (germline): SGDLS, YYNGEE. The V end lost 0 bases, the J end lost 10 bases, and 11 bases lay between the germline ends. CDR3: CASSVGQVAEQFF. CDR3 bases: TGTGCCAGCAGCGTAGGGCAGGTGGCCGAGCAGTTCTTC. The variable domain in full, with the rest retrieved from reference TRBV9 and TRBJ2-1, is DSGVTQTPKHLITATGQRVTLRCSPRSGDLSVYWYQQSLDQGLQFLIQYYNGEERAKGNILERFSAQQFPDLHSELNLSSLELGDSALYFCASSVGQVAEQFFGPGTRLTVL.

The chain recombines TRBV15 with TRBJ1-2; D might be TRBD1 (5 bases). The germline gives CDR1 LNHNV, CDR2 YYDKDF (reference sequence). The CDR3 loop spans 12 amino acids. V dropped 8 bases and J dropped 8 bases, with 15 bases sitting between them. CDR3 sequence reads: CATSRGGEGYTF. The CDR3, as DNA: TGTGCCACCTCTCGCGGGGGTGAGGGCTACACCTTC.

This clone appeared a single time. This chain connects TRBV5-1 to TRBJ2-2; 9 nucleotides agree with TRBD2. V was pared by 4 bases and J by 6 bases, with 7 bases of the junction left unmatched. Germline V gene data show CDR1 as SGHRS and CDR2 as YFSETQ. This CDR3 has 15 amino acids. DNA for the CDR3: TGCGCCAGCAGCCAAGGGGCGGGAGGGCCCGGGGAGCTGTTTTTT. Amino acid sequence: CASSQGAGGPGELFF.

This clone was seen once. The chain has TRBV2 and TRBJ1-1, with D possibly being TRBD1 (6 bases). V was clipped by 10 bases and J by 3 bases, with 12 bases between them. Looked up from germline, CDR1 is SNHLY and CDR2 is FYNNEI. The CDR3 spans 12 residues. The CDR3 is CATTDSYTEAFF. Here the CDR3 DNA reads TGTGCCACCACGGACAGCTACACTGAAGCTTTCTTT.

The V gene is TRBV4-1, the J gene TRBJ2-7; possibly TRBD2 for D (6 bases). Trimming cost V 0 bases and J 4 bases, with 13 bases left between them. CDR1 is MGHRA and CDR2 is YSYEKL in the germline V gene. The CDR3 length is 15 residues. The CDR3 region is CASSQERGLRYEQYF. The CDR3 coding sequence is TGCGCCAGCAGCCAAGAGCGGGGACTGCGATACGAGCAGTACTTC.

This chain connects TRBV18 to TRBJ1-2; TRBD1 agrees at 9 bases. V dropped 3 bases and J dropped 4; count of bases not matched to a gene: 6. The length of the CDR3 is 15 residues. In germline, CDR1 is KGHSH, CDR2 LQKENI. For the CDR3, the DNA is TGTGCCAGCTCACCTACAGGGGGCAAAGGCTATGGCTACACCTTC. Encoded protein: CASSPTGGKGYGYTF.

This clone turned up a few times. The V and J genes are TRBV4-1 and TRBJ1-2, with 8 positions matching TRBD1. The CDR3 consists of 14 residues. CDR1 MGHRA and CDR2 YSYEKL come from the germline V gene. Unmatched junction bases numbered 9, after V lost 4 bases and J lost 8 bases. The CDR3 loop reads CASSPMDRDEGYTF. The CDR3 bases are TGCGCCAGCAGCCCCATGGACAGGGACGAGGGCTACACCTTC.

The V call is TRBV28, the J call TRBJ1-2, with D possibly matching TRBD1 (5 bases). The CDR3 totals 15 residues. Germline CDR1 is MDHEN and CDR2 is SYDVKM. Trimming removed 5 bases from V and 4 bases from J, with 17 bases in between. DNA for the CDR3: TGTGCCAGCAGTACGAGGACACCGGCACTCTATGGCTACACCTTC. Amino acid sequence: CASSTRTPALYGYTF.

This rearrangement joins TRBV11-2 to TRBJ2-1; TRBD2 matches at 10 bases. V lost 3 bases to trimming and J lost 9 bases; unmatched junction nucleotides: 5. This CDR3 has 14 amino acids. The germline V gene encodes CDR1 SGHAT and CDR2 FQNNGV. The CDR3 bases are TGTGCCAGCAGCTTCATAGCGGGAGGCGGTGAGCAGTTCTTC. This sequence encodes CASSFIAGGGEQFF.

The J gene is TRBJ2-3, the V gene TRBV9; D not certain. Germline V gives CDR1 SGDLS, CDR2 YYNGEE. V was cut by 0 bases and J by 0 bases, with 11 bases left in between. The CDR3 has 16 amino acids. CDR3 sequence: CASSVGVADSTDTQYF. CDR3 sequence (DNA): TGTGCCAGCAGCGTAGGAGTAGCAGATAGCACAGATACGCAGTATTTT.